Shown below are 13 T cell receptor beta chains from a single sample sequenced in a study of Ad26.COV2.S vaccination and SARS-CoV-2 variants. Treatment described: roughly 18 received Ad26.COV2.S at low or high dose, single or two shots; roughly 5 received placebo; per-sample allocation not given. At day 63 after the first vaccine or placebo injection, samples were drawn. Clones were read by immunoSEQ multiplex PCR, and TCRdb kept only the in-frame ones, dropping some. This sample has some 330,000 clones, with around 90% found just once. The source was peripheral blood, collected in a trial of Ad26.COV2.S vaccine versus placebo. These receptors came from a person between 18 and 60 years old who received the Ad26.COV2.S COVID-19 vaccine or a placebo.

The chain employs TRBV27 and TRBJ2-5; 9 bases map to TRBD2. V lost 1 base, J lost 4 bases, and 10 bases stayed unmatched. This CDR3 is 17 amino acids long. The germline gives CDR1 MNHEY, CDR2 SMNVEV (reference sequence). This CDR3 is CASSLWVGSGGGETQYF. CDR3 DNA: TGTGCCAGCAGTTTATGGGTCGGTAGCGGGGGAGGAGAGACCCAGTACTTC.

This clone was seen a single time. The rearrangement joins TRBV4-1 to TRBJ2-5, with D perhaps given as TRBD1 or TRBD2 (6 bases each). V was trimmed by 2 bases and J by 5 bases, leaving 21 bases between them. Germline V gene lookup returns CDR1 MGHRA and CDR2 YSYEKL. The CDR3 is made up of 17 amino acids. The DNA for the CDR3 is TGCGCCAGCAGCCAACTCTCGGGGGCGCCCGCGATGGAGACCCAGTACTTC. Its protein product is CASSQLSGAPAMETQYF.

The V and J genes are TRBV7-2 and TRBJ1-1; TRBD1 aligns across 7 bases. The CDR3 runs 15 residues. V trimming: 3 bases; J trimming: 11 bases; junction bases outside the gene matches: 15. Germline V CDR1 and CDR2: SGHTA, FQGNSA. The CDR3 DNA reads as TGTGCCAGCAGCTTCCGTCGATCGGGACAGCTGAGGGCTTTCTTT. Encoded protein: CASSFRRSGQLRAFF.

The chain combines TRBV27 with TRBJ1-3, with 7 bases identical to TRBD1. The trim removed 2 bases at V and 4 bases at J, leaving 8 bases unmatched. The germline gives CDR1 MNHEY, CDR2 SMNVEV (reference sequence). This CDR3 is built from 16 residues. CDR3 residues: CASSLTGAPVGNTIYF. In DNA, the CDR3 is TGTGCCAGCAGTTTAACAGGGGCCCCAGTCGGAAACACCATATATTTT.

The chain uses TRBV6-5 and TRBJ1-6; tentatively, D is TRBD1 (6 bases). This CDR3 has 16 residues. The germline V gene encodes CDR1 MNHEY and CDR2 SVGAGI. Trimming left V 0 bases short and J 8 bases short, with 14 bases between. This chain's CDR3 is CASSYSSGAEDSPLHF. In DNA, the CDR3 is TGTGCCAGCAGTTACTCTTCAGGGGCAGAGGATTCACCCCTCCACTTT.

The chain joins TRBV7-9 to TRBJ1-1, with D possibly being TRBD1 (5 bases). V lost 1 base and J 5 bases, leaving 17 bases between the germline ends. The length of the CDR3 is 16 residues. Germline lookup yields CDR1 SEHNR and CDR2 FQNEAQ (reference sequence). CDR3 in amino acids: CASSLVPGLVGTEAFF. The CDR3 nucleotides read TGTGCCAGCAGCTTAGTCCCGGGACTGGTAGGGACTGAAGCTTTCTTT. Supplemented by reference TRBV7-9 and TRBJ1-1, the full variable domain reads DTGVSQNPRHKITKRGQNVTFRCDPISEHNRLYWYRQTLGQGPEFLTYFQNEAQLEKSRLLSDRFSAERPKGSFSTLEIQRTEQGDSAMYLCASSLVPGLVGTEAFFGQGTRLTVV.

In its sample, this clone was seen once. V usage is TRBV7-8 and J usage is TRBJ1-2; D uncertain. CDR1 and CDR2 (germline): SGHVS, FQNEAQ. V was pared by 0 bases and J by 5 bases, with 16 bases between. The CDR3 runs to 16 residues. The chain's CDR3 is CASSLAVGWATYGYTF. The CDR3 DNA reads TGTGCCAGCAGCTTAGCGGTTGGGTGGGCCACGTATGGCTACACCTTC.

The chain employs TRBV7-2 and TRBJ2-1; D is perhaps TRBD2 (6 bases). Germline CDR1 SGHTA, CDR2 FQGNSA. V was cut by 5 bases and J by 6 bases, with 23 bases left in between. The length of the CDR3 is 17 residues. The CDR3: CASSLSEGPLNPNEQFF. For the CDR3, the DNA is TGTGCCAGCAGCCTATCGGAGGGACCCCTCAATCCCAATGAGCAGTTCTTC.

The V and J genes are TRBV7-2 and TRBJ2-7; no clear D. The ends were cut back, 2 bases at V and 1 base at J, with 12 bases in the middle. The CDR3 extends over 15 amino acids. Germline V CDR1 and CDR2: SGHTA, FQGNSA. The CDR3 spells CASSLRQHPSYEQYF. CDR3 sequence (DNA): TGTGCCAGCAGCTTAAGGCAGCACCCTTCCTACGAGCAGTACTTC.

The chain recombines TRBV29-1 with TRBJ2-7; 10 positions agree with TRBD1. Germline-derived CDR1 and CDR2 are SQVTM and ANQGSEA. The CDR3 spans 15 residues. Trimming at V came to 1 base and at J to 2 bases, leaving 5 bases not matched to a gene. The CDR3 loop is CSVEVGTGATYEQYF. Written as DNA, the CDR3 is TGCAGCGTTGAAGTAGGGACAGGGGCGACCTACGAGCAGTACTTC.

This clone appeared once. DNA for the CDR3: TGTGCCAGTAGTGCAGGACAGGGGATTTACTATGGCTACACCTTC. This sequence encodes CASSAGQGIYYGYTF. The V and J genes are TRBV19 and TRBJ1-2; TRBD1 aligns across 9 bases. The trim removed 5 bases at V and 3 bases at J, leaving 7 bases unmatched. This CDR3 contains 15 residues. The germline V gene has CDR1 LNHDA and CDR2 SQIVND (reference sequence).

The chain links TRBV15 to TRBJ2-5; perhaps TRBD1 as D (6 bases). Germline V CDR1 and CDR2: LNHNV, YYDKDF (reference sequence). The length of the CDR3 is 16 residues. The V end lost 0 bases, the J end lost 0 bases, and 11 bases lay between the germline ends. The CDR3 is CATSRDGGKYQETQYF. In DNA, the CDR3 is TGTGCCACCAGCAGAGATGGGGGCAAGTACCAAGAGACCCAGTACTTC.

This chain uses TRBV25-1 with TRBJ1-1; D remains ambiguous. The CDR3 totals 15 residues. Germline lookup yields CDR1 MGHDK and CDR2 SYGVNS. V was trimmed by 7 bases and J by 4 bases, leaving 19 bases between them. CDR3 DNA sequence: TGTGCCAGCACCATCACCAGCACTAGGAGCACTGAAGCTTTCTTT. Amino acid sequence: CASTITSTRSTEAFF.